The sequence of this TCR beta chain was determined in a study of graft-versus-host responses after intestinal transplantation. Study information: After anti-thymocyte globulin induction, recipients took tacrolimus and steroids for three to four years.

About this clone: Its antigen remains unidentified.

Some clones are missing from TCRdb's copy, which holds only in-frame ones; the method was immunoSEQ multiplex PCR. The sample lists 80,000 to 100,000 clones; approximately 90% were seen once. General study points: Graft-donor T cell macrochimerism coincided with high graft-versus-host to host-versus-graft clonal ratios in allografts. Peak circulating GvH clone levels tracked with early post-transplant HvG declines. Recipient marrow contained GvH clones, some of which appeared first in ileum or blood.

The origin of this receptor is a human donor who received an intestinal transplant. The sample consisted of unstimulated CD4+ T cells sorted from spleen or lymph node cells, taken before intestinal transplant.

CDR3 sequence reads: CASSPGGNYGYTF. In nucleotides, the CDR3 is TGTGCCAGCTCTCCGGGGGGGAACTATGGCTACACCTTC. This chain links TRBV18 with TRBJ1-2, with TRBD1 as a possible D gene (5 bases). The germline V gene encodes CDR1 KGHSH and CDR2 LQKENI. Trimming stripped 6 bases from V and 2 bases from J, with 10 bases between. The CDR3 loop spans 13 amino acids.